This TCR beta chain was recorded in a study of lymphopenia after photon versus proton radiotherapy (dated 2019 in TCRdb). Regarding the complete study: Photon and proton radiation therapy were compared by the study for their immunological effects in patients with gastrointestinal tumors who developed high-grade lymphopenia. A cohort of around 18 patients with gastrointestinal tumors who received either photon or proton therapy and subsequently developed lymphopenia was included. The study aimed to characterize how the two radiation modalities differ in their impact on the immune system.

As regards this clone: It has no known antigen specificity. The sample holds no much larger clone one base away, and base qualities are not on file.

The library was prepared using the immunoSEQ multiplex PCR assay. T cell repertoires were profiled by deep sequencing of rearranged TCR beta loci, alongside multiparametric flow cytometry. TCRdb provides this immuneACCESS table in a form limited to in-frame rearrangements. Some clones are lacking; in checked studies, under half of them reflect an unresolved V gene, and why the rest are absent is not known. Counted in this sample were tens of thousands of clones; 87% of them appeared once. Together, the top ten hold 10% to 11% of the sample. General conclusions and limits of the study: The survival association was examined only in patients who died, and the authors described better survival with proton therapy as a possibility, not as a demonstrated result. After the lymphocyte count nadir, oligoclonal expansion, especially of CD8+ Temra cells, was observed in photon-treated repertoires, and the drop in diversity was driven by this expansion. During treatment, patients who received proton therapy stayed relatively stable, whereas patients who received photon therapy lost naive T cells and TCR diversity and gained effector/memory populations. Among patients across the cohort who died, overall survival time showed an inverse correlation with a larger post-nadir drop in TCR diversity.

V loses 8 bases, J loses 8 bases, and the germline ends lie 10 bases apart. The germline V gene provides CDR1 SGHNT and CDR2 YENEEA. From cysteine to phenylalanine, the CDR3 is 11 amino acids long. The CDR3 DNA has 33 bases and is translated from base 1. The receptor chain draws on TRBV11-3 and TRBJ2-1, with the D gene not confidently named. The clonotype originates from a man aged 80 or over with esophageal cancer. The input for sequencing was peripheral blood, taken from a patient treated with proton-based radiotherapy. The CDR3 corresponds to CASSGRDEQFF. The DNA is TGTGCCAGCTCGGGTAGAGATGAGCAGTTCTTC.